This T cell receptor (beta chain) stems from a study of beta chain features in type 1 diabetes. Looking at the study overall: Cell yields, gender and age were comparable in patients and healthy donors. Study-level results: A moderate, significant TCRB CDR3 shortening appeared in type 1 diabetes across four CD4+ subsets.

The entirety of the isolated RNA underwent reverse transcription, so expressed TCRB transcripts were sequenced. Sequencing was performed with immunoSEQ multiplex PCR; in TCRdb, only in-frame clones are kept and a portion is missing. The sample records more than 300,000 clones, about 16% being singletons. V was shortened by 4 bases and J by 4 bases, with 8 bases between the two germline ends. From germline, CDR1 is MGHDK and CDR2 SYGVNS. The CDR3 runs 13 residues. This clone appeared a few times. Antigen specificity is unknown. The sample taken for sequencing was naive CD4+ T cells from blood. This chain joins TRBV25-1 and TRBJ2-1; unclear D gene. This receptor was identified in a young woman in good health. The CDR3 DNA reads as TGTGCCAGCAGTGCAAACAATTACAATGAGCAGTTCTTC. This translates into CASSANNYNEQFF.